This T cell receptor (beta chain) was identified in a study of blood T cell repertoires in COVID-19. Overall study: There were acute and convalescent COVID-19 samples, and they came from the United States, Italy and Spain. The cDNA or gDNA used as material had been derived from T cells, B-cell-depleted T cells, or PBMCs.

In the original workflow: Amplified reference gene primers provided the basis for estimating nucleated cell counts. The repertoire was sequenced with immunoSEQ multiplex PCR; TCRdb's copy has only in-frame clones and lacks some. D and trimming come from the DNA, and the V and J calls and clone size come from that table. The table includes about 58,000 clones, more than 85% detected once. V trimming: 0 bases; J trimming: 2 bases; junction bases outside the gene matches: 1. CDR1 GTSNPN and CDR2 SVGIG come from the germline V gene (reference sequence). The CDR3 spans 14 residues. This chain uses TRBV30 with TRBJ2-7; TRBD2 agrees at 10 bases. This receptor was obtained from a woman between 65 and 79 years old with active COVID-19. The sample comprised peripheral blood. Here the CDR3 reads CAWSVLAGPYEQYF. CDR3 sequence (DNA): TGTGCCTGGAGTGTACTAGCGGGGCCCTACGAGCAGTACTTC.